Presented here are 24 T cell receptor beta chains from one specimen sequenced in a study of blood T cell repertoires in COVID-19. TCRdb's copy holds only in-frame clones and misses some; the assay was immunoSEQ multiplex PCR. Of about 200,000 clones in the sample, approximately 80% are singletons; the top ten hold approximately 13%. Sequences were obtained from peripheral blood. The receptors derive from a human donor in a cohort sampled during active COVID-19.

V gene TRBV7-6 combines with J gene TRBJ2-7; maybe TRBD1 (5 bases). The CDR3 totals 15 residues. CDR1 is SGHVS and CDR2 is FNYEAQ in the germline V gene. The germline V and J ends were trimmed by 1 base and 2 bases, with 12 bases remaining between them. The CDR3 loop reads CASSLGLGPTYEQYF. The CDR3 DNA is TGTGCCAGCAGCTTAGGCTTGGGGCCGACCTACGAGCAGTACTTC. The full variable domain, its missing parts supplied by reference TRBV7-6 and TRBJ2-7, is GAGVSQSPRYKVTKRGQDVALRCDPISGHVSLYWYRQALGQGPEFLTYFNYEAQQDKSGLPNDRFSAERPEGSISTLTIQRTEQRDSAMYRCASSLGLGPTYEQYFGPGTRLTVT.

This clone was picked up one time. The chain employs TRBV15 and TRBJ1-5; no clear D. CDR1 is LNHNV and CDR2 is YYDKDF in the germline V gene (reference sequence). V lost 3 bases to trimming and J lost 3 bases, with 12 bases between them. The CDR3 totals 15 residues. In nucleotides, the CDR3 is TGTGCCACCAGCAGCATTCTCGGAGACAATCAGCCCCAGCATTTT. It is translated as CATSSILGDNQPQHF.

The chain uses TRBV6-5 and TRBJ2-1, with 10 bases that match TRBD1. CDR3 length: 14 residues. Germline V gene sequence: CDR1 MNHEY, CDR2 SVGAGI. The V gene end was trimmed by 6 bases and the J gene end by 7 bases; junction bases not matched to a gene: 6. The CDR3 protein is CASRWTGGGNEQFF. The CDR3 DNA is TGTGCCAGCAGATGGACAGGGGGGGGGAATGAGCAGTTCTTC.

The V call is TRBV4-1, the J call TRBJ2-3; tentative D call: TRBD1 (7 bases). The CDR3 is 15 residues long. V was pared by 1 base and J by 4 bases, with 12 bases between. From germline, CDR1 is MGHRA and CDR2 YSYEKL. The CDR3 reads CASSQGRGAADTQYF. The CDR3 DNA sequence: TGCGCCAGCAGCCAAGGCAGGGGGGCGGCAGATACGCAGTATTTT.

The genes are TRBV6-5 and TRBJ2-1; 15 bases match TRBD2. The V gene's germline CDR1 is MNHEY and CDR2 SVGAGI. The CDR3 totals 14 residues. J lost 10 bases, V lost 2 bases, and 0 bases had no gene match. Here the CDR3 DNA reads TGTGCCAGCAGTTACGGGACTAGCGGGAGGGAGCAGTTCTTC. Amino acid sequence: CASSYGTSGREQFF.

The chain carries TRBV18 and TRBJ2-7, with 8 bases aligning to TRBD2. Trimming at V came to 2 bases and at J to 4 bases, leaving 4 bases not matched to a gene. CDR1 KGHSH and CDR2 LQKENI come from the germline V gene. The CDR3 is 14 amino acids. Here the CDR3 reads CASSPTAGDYEQYF. CDR3 coding DNA: TGTGCCAGCTCACCAACAGCGGGAGATTACGAGCAGTACTTC. The full variable domain, completed using reference TRBV18 and TRBJ2-7, is NAGVMQNPRHLVRRRGQEARLRCSPMKGHSHVYWYRQLPEEGLKFMVYLQKENIIDESGMPKERFSAEFPKEGPSILRIQQVVRGDSAAYFCASSPTAGDYEQYFGPGTRLTVT.

This chain joins TRBV7-8 and TRBJ2-5; 8 nucleotides match TRBD2. CDR1 and CDR2 from the germline V gene are SGHVS and FQNEAQ. This CDR3 is 15 amino acids long. The trim removed 3 bases at V and 1 base at J, leaving 4 bases unmatched. The CDR3 DNA sequence: TGTGCCAGCAGCTTGAGTCTAGCGGGCCAAGAGACCCAGTACTTC. Residues: CASSLSLAGQETQYF.

V is TRBV7-8 and J is TRBJ1-5; TRBD1 aligns across 9 bases. Trimming at V came to 4 bases and at J to 3 bases, leaving 4 bases not matched to a gene. Germline loops: CDR1 SGHVS, CDR2 FQNEAQ. This CDR3 region has 15 residues. The CDR3 region is CASSSQGAYNQPQHF. In nucleotides, the CDR3 is TGTGCCAGCAGCTCACAGGGGGCGTACAATCAGCCCCAGCATTTT.

This clone was detected a few times. V and J are TRBV4-1 and TRBJ1-1; tentative D call: TRBD1 (5 bases). Trimming left V 0 bases short and J 1 base short, with 9 bases between. Germline V gene data show CDR1 as MGHRA and CDR2 as YSYEKL. This CDR3 contains 15 residues. The CDR3 DNA reads as TGCGCCAGCAGCCAAGATCAAGGGGAGAACACTGAAGCTTTCTTT. It yields the protein CASSQDQGENTEAFF.

The chain recombines TRBV6-6 with TRBJ1-4; 8 bases are shared with TRBD1. The CDR3 runs to 14 residues. Looked up from germline, CDR1 is MNHNY and CDR2 is SVGAGI (reference sequence). J gave up 5 bases and V 5 bases, and 4 bases lay outside the gene matches. CDR3 amino acids: CASSRTGLNEKLFF. In nucleotides, the CDR3 is TGTGCCAGCAGTCGGACAGGGCTCAATGAAAAACTGTTTTTT.

The V and J genes are TRBV28 and TRBJ1-5; D may be TRBD1 (6 bases). Germline loops: CDR1 MDHEN, CDR2 SYDVKM. This CDR3 spans 17 amino acids. V gave up 6 bases and J gave up 0 bases, with 18 bases separating them. CDR3 region: CASSWGHGPYSNQPQHF. The CDR3 bases are TGTGCCAGCAGCTGGGGACATGGACCGTATAGCAATCAGCCCCAGCATTTT.

V usage is TRBV15 and J usage is TRBJ1-2; TRBD1 might be the D (5 bases). Germline V gives CDR1 LNHNV, CDR2 YYDKDF (reference sequence). With 2 bases removed from V and 8 bases from J, the gap between germline ends came to 18 bases. The CDR3 length is 15 residues. CDR3 loop: CATSRSAGPPEGYTF. The CDR3 bases are TGTGCCACCAGCAGATCTGCAGGGCCGCCGGAAGGCTACACCTTC.

This clone was found a few times. The chain recombines TRBV6-2 or TRBV6-3 with TRBJ2-2; D is uncertain. Germline CDR1 reads MNHEY; CDR2 reads SVGEGT. Trimming removed 3 bases at V and 5 bases at J, with 7 bases between. The CDR3 extends over 13 amino acids. CDR3 nucleotides: TGTGCCAGCAGTTATATGGAGACCGGGGAGCTGTTTTTT. Residues: CASSYMETGELFF.

V gene TRBV11-3 combines with J gene TRBJ2-1; D is perhaps TRBD1 (5 bases). The CDR3 runs 15 residues. The germline V and J ends were trimmed by 1 base and 5 bases, with 12 bases remaining between them. Looked up from germline, CDR1 is SGHNT and CDR2 is YENEEA. Written as DNA, the CDR3 is TGTGCCAGCAGCTTAGTAGGGCAGGGAAACAATGAGCAGTTCTTC. Translation: CASSLVGQGNNEQFF.

The rearrangement uses TRBV30 and TRBJ1-6; D is undetermined. The CDR3 is made up of 14 amino acids. The V gene lost 4 bases and the J gene lost 0 bases, with 7 bases spanning the gap. Germline-derived CDR1 and CDR2 are GTSNPN and SVGIG (reference sequence). The CDR3 reads CAWKVSSYNSPLHF. The CDR3 DNA reads as TGTGCCTGGAAAGTGAGCTCCTATAATTCACCCCTCCACTTT.

The rearrangement links TRBV28 to TRBJ1-2, with 12 bases fitting TRBD1. This CDR3 has 16 residues. V shed 1 base, J shed 5 bases, and the junction held 5 bases outside the gene matches. Germline V gene lookup returns CDR1 MDHEN and CDR2 SYDVKM. The CDR3 protein is CASSLYPGQGAYGYTF. Here the CDR3 DNA reads TGTGCCAGCAGTTTATATCCGGGACAGGGGGCTTATGGCTACACCTTC.

This chain uses TRBV28 with TRBJ2-1; 9 nucleotides align to TRBD2. The CDR3 spans 15 residues. V lost 5 bases and J lost 6; bases outside the gene matches: 8. Germline assignment: CDR1 MDHEN and CDR2 SYDVKM. CDR3 residues: CASSRSGSPPNEQFF. CDR3 bases: TGTGCCAGCAGTCGTAGCGGGAGCCCTCCCAATGAGCAGTTCTTC.

The rearrangement links TRBV2 to TRBJ2-1; 8 nucleotides line up with TRBD1. The junction had 8 bases not matched to a gene; V was cut back by 3 bases and J by 7 bases. The CDR3 has 15 amino acids. Germline values: CDR1 SNHLY, CDR2 FYNNEI. The CDR3 sequence: CASSEGQGAANEQFF. CDR3 sequence (DNA): TGTGCCAGCAGTGAGGGGCAGGGGGCTGCAAATGAGCAGTTCTTC.

This rearrangement joins TRBV5-1 to TRBJ2-7; tentative D call: TRBD1 (7 bases). From germline, CDR1 is SGHRS and CDR2 YFSETQ. The CDR3 length is 13 residues. Deletions cut 7 bases from V and 3 bases from J, with 14 bases between. The CDR3 here is CASGRTGVYEQYF. DNA of the CDR3: TGCGCCAGCGGGAGGACAGGAGTCTACGAGCAGTACTTC. The variable domain in full, completed from reference TRBV5-1 and TRBJ2-7, reads KAGVTQTPRYLIKTRGQQVTLSCSPISGHRSVSWYQQTPGQGLQFLFEYFSETQRNKGNFPGRFSGRQFSNSRSEMNVSTLELGDSALYLCASGRTGVYEQYFGPGTRLTVT.

In this sample, this clone turned up once. The rearrangement uses TRBV19 and TRBJ2-7; perhaps TRBD2 as D (6 bases). The CDR3 loop spans 15 amino acids. From germline, CDR1 is LNHDA and CDR2 SQIVND (reference sequence). Trimming pared 3 bases from V and 4 bases from J, leaving 16 bases between. The CDR3 protein is CASSITSSGVYEQYF. CDR3 in DNA: TGTGCCAGTAGTATTACTAGCTCCGGTGTTTACGAGCAGTACTTC.

A single count supports this clone. The rearrangement joins TRBV7-8 to TRBJ2-5; possible D gene TRBD1, 5 bases. The ends were cut back, 5 bases at V and 7 bases at J, with 14 bases in the middle. The CDR3 totals 13 residues. The germline V gene has CDR1 SGHVS and CDR2 FQNEAQ. The CDR3 loop reads CASSPPGLRTQYF. CDR3 coding DNA: TGTGCCAGCAGCCCCCCAGGGCTCCGGACCCAGTACTTC.

The V call is TRBV12-3 or TRBV12-4, the J call TRBJ2-1; no reliable D call. V gave up 5 bases and J gave up 10 bases, with 9 bases separating them. The CDR3 consists of 11 residues. CDR3 residues: CASSDLGEQFF. The CDR3 nucleotides are TGTGCCAGCAGTGACCTCGGGGAGCAGTTCTTC.

The rearrangement links TRBV11-2 to TRBJ2-3, with 7 bases aligning to TRBD2. The ends lost 5 bases at V and 1 base at J; junction bases unmatched: 3. The CDR3 has 14 residues. CDR1 and CDR2 (germline): SGHAT, FQNNGV. The CDR3: CASSLSGGTDTQYF. The CDR3 DNA follows: TGTGCCAGCAGCCTGAGCGGGGGCACAGATACGCAGTATTTT. Supplemented by reference TRBV11-2 and TRBJ2-3, the full variable domain reads EAGVAQSPRYKIIEKRQSVAFWCNPISGHATLYWYQQILGQGPKLLIQFQNNGVVDDSQLPKDRFSAERLKGVDSTLKIQPAKLEDSAVYLCASSLSGGTDTQYFGPGTRLTVL.

This clone has just one count. V usage is TRBV28 and J usage is TRBJ2-4, with TRBD1 matching over 10 bases. This CDR3 is built from 13 residues. Looked up from germline, CDR1 is MDHEN and CDR2 is SYDVKM. Trimming cost V 11 bases and J 6 bases; bases outside gene matches: 7. This CDR3 reads CACAGTGVNIQYF. The CDR3 DNA follows: TGTGCCTGCGCAGGGACAGGGGTAAACATTCAGTACTTC.